The source of this T cell receptor beta chain is a study of T-cell reconstitution after alpha-beta-depleted transplantation in children. General study findings and limits: The high TCRbeta diversity at day 60 in some patients came from surviving recipient T cells and thymic progenitors. Counts and diversity of T cells one year after transplant came mostly from newly produced T cells. As was reported, about two months after transplant, alpha-beta T cells came from several hundred expanded graft clones.

As concerns this clonotype: No antigen is known for it. At one end the junction does not follow the germline gene, possibly because of a read error.

Unique molecular identifiers were used in preparing the TCRbeta library. TCRdb analysed the PCR reads with MiXCR anew, one entry per CDR3 protein. This table has around 270,000 distinct CDR3 sequences, roughly a tenth appearing once. The CDR3 has 15 amino acids. Germline V gene data show CDR1 as KGHSH and CDR2 as LQKENI. The sequence came from a boy under two years old with acute myeloid leukemia, due to receive a stem cell transplant. The sequencing here drew on PBMCs, taken before TCRalphabeta/CD19-depleted stem cell transplant. This rearrangement joins TRBV18 to TRBJ2-7; 7 positions match TRBD2. The CDR3 DNA reads as TGTGCCAGCTCACCACTTGCGGGGGAGGCCTATGAGCAGTACTTC. It codes for CASSPLAGEAYEQYF.